This T cell receptor beta chain appears in the sequencing data of a study of OX40 agonist ivuxolimab in advanced cancers. Whole-study results and caveats: At 0.1 to 3.0 mg/kg and by week 6, CD4+ and CD8+ T cells in the blood had expanded clonally.

Worth noting for this clone: Its antigen is as yet unknown.

The assay was immunoSEQ multiplex PCR, and TCRdb's table has in-frame clones only and misses some. This sample has tens of thousands of clones; 60% to 85% occur once, and the top ten carry around 17%. The source was CD4+ or CD8+ T cells sorted from blood, collected in a trial of the OX40 agonist ivuxolimab. The receptor comes from an adult with an advanced solid tumor such as melanoma, head and neck, liver or kidney cancer.

CDR3 sequence: CASSSPGRSTEAFF. CDR3 nucleotide sequence: TGTGCCAGCAGTTCCCCCGGGAGATCCACTGAAGCTTTCTTT. The V gene is TRBV6-6, the J gene TRBJ1-1; D is undetermined. This CDR3 has 14 amino acids. Trimming removed 4 bases from V and 4 bases from J, with 13 bases in between. Germline V gene data show CDR1 as MNHNY and CDR2 as SVGAGI (reference sequence).